The entry below describes one TCR beta chain. Antigen specificity is unknown. The data stem from a study of T cell responses to AZD1222 COVID-19 vaccine. Sequencing was performed with immunoSEQ multiplex PCR; in TCRdb, only in-frame clones are kept and a portion is missing. The table shows fewer than 200,000 clones, with around 92% occurring only once. This CDR3 is built from 12 residues. Looked up from germline, CDR1 is GTSNPN and CDR2 is SVGIG (reference sequence). Trimming left V 0 bases short and J 6 bases short, with 9 bases between. Study observations and caveats: CD4 TCRs covered the whole spike, strongest at regions 160-218 and 743-854. Of spike-specific TCRs, nearly half reportedly target regions left unmutated in variants. Repertoires were sampled only after the peak T cell response.

The chain links TRBV30 to TRBJ2-7; D gene uncertain. The receptor comes from an adult in good health. Specimen: peripheral blood, collected on day 0 of MenACWY control vaccination. CDR3 sequence: CAWSVRKAEQYF. DNA of the CDR3: TGTGCCTGGAGTGTACGTAAGGCCGAGCAGTACTTC.